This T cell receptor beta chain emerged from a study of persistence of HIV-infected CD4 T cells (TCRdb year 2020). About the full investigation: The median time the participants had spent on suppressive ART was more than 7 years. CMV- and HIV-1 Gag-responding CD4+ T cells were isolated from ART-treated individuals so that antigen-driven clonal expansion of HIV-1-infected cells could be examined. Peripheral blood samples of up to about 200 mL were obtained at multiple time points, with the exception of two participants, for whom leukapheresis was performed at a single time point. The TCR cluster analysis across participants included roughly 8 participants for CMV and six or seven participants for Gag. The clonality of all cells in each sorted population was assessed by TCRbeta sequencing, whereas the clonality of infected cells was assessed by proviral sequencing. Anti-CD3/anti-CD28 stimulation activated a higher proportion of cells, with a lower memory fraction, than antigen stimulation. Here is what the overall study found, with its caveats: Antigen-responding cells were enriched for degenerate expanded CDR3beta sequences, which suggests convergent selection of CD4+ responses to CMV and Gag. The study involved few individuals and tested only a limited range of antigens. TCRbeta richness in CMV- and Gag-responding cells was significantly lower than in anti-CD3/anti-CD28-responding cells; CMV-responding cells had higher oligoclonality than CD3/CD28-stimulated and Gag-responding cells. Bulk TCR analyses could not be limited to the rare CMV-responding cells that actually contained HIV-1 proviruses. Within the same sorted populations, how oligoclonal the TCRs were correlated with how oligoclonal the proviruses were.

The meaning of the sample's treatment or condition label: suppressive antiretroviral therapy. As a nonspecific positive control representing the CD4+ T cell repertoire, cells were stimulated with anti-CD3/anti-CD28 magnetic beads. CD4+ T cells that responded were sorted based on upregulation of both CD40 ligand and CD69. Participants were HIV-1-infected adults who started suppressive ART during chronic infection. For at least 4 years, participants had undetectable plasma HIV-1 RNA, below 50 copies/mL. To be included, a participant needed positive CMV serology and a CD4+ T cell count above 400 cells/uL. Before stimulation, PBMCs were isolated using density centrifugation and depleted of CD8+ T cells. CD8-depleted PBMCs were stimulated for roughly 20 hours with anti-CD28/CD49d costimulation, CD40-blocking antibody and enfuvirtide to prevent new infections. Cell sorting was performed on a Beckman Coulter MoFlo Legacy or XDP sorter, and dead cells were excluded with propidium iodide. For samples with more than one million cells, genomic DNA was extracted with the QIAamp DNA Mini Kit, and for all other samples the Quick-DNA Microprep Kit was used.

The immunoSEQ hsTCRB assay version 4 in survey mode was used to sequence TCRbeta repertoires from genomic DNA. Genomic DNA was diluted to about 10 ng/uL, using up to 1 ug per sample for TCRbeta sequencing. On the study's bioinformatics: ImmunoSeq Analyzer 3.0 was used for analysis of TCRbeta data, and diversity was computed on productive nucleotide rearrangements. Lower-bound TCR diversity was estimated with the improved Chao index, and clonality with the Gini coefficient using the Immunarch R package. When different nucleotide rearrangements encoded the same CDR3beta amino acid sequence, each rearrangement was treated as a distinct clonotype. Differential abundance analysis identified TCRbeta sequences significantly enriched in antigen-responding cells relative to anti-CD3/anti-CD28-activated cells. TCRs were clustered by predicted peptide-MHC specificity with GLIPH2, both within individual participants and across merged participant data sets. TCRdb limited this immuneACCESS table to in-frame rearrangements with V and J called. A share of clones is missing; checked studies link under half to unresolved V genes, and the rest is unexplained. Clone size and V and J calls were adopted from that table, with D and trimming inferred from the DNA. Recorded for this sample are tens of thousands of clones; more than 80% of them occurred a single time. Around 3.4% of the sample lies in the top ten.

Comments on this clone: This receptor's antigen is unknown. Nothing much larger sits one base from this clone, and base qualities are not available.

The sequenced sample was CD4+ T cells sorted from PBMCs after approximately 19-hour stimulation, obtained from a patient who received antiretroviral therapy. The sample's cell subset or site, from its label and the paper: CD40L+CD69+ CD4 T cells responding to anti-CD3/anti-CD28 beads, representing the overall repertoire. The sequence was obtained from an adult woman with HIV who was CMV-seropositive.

For the CDR3, the sequence is CASSLGQGSTYEQYF. The nucleotide sequence reads as follows: TGTGCCAGCAGCTTGGGACAGGGTAGCACCTACGAGCAGTACTTC. The sequence links TRBV5-5 to TRBJ2-7; 7 nucleotides in the junction match TRBD1. Looking up the germline V gene (reference sequence) yields CDR1 SGHKS and CDR2 YYEKEE. Measured from the cysteine to the phenylalanine, the CDR3 is 15 residues long. Of the read, only the CDR3 DNA is kept; its 45 bases are in frame from base 1. Trimmed from V: 0 bases; trimmed from J: 2 bases; junction bases lacking a gene match: 5.